This T cell receptor (beta chain) was profiled in a study of blood T cell repertoires in COVID-19. Using immunoSEQ multiplex PCR, the repertoire was profiled, and TCRdb retains in-frame clones only, with some absent. Among about 220,000 clones listed, just under 85% were seen once. Trimming left V 2 bases short and J 5 bases short, with 10 bases between. The CDR3 is 14 residues long. Germline-derived CDR1 and CDR2 are SNHLY and FYNNEI. The sequenced sample consisted of PBMCs or T cells enriched from blood (not recorded which). J is TRBJ1-5 and V is TRBV2; D not certain. The TCR sequence derives from a woman aged 35 to 49 with acute COVID-19. CDR3 protein: CASSETADYQPQHF. CDR3 bases: TGTGCCAGCAGTGAAACAGCAGATTATCAGCCCCAGCATTTT. The full variable domain, rest sourced from reference TRBV2 and TRBJ1-5, is EPEVTQTPSHQVTQMGQEVILRCVPISNHLYFYWYRQILGQKVEFLVSFYNNEISEKSEIFDDQFSVERPDGSNFTLKIRSTKLEDSAMYFCASSETADYQPQHFGDGTRLSIL.